This T cell receptor beta chain is drawn from a study of blood T cell repertoires in COVID-19. CDR3 length equals 14 residues. The V gene's germline CDR1 is MNHEY and CDR2 SVGAGI. Unmatched junction bases numbered 3, after V lost 6 bases and J lost 3 bases. Across about two dozen US areas, participants ranged in age from about 18 to 100 years. Cohort allocation depended upon clinical history that participants reported. Either two negative PCRs, clearance, or symptom resolution qualified Cohort 3 donors as recovered. Original data processing: Reference gene primer amplification in the assay estimated nucleated cell counts. TCRdb's copy holds only in-frame clones and misses some; the assay was immunoSEQ multiplex PCR. D and trimming come from the DNA, and the V and J calls and clone size come from that table. Here the sample spans a few hundred thousand clones, approximately 83% being singletons.

The chain recombines TRBV6-5 with TRBJ1-2; 11 bases fit TRBD1. The sequence was collected from a man aged 25 to 40 who had recovered from COVID-19. The sequencing input was PBMCs or T cells enriched from blood (not recorded which). CDR3 loop: CASRAGQGDYGYTF. CDR3 DNA: TGTGCCAGCAGAGCGGGACAGGGGGACTATGGCTACACCTTC.